This passage covers 19 T cell receptor beta chains from one sample sequenced in a study of cytotoxic CD8 clonotypes in ibrutinib-treated CLL. Assay used: immunoSEQ multiplex PCR; TCRdb lists only in-frame clones, some missing. The sample contains some 10,000 clones, approximately 80% of which appear only once. The source material was PBMCs, sampled at disease progression, from a patient treated with ibrutinib. All receptors derive from a human donor with chronic lymphocytic leukemia.

This clone was detected only once. The gene calls are TRBV5-1 and TRBJ1-2, with 7 bases that match TRBD1. The CDR3 length is 14 residues. CDR1 SGHRS and CDR2 YFSETQ come from the germline V gene. J lost 7 bases, V lost 1 base, and 7 bases had no gene match. CDR3 in DNA: TGCGCCAGCAGCTTGCCTGACAGGGTAGGTGGCTACACCTTC. Its protein is CASSLPDRVGGYTF.

The CDR3: CASSPTPMTGDGYTF. CDR3 coding DNA: TGTGCCAGCTCACCTACCCCGATGACAGGGGATGGCTACACCTTC. V usage is TRBV18 and J usage is TRBJ1-2, with 8 bases fitting TRBD1. The CDR3 consists of 15 residues. Germline-derived CDR1 and CDR2 are KGHSH and LQKENI. V dropped 3 bases and J dropped 6; count of bases not matched to a gene: 9.

There are a few counts of this clone. The chain joins TRBV19 to TRBJ1-2, with D unclear. In germline, CDR1 is LNHDA, CDR2 SQIVND (reference sequence). V lost 7 bases to trimming and J lost 2 bases, with 11 bases between them. The CDR3 sequence is 13 residues long. Here the CDR3 reads CASTTTENYGYTF. CDR3 DNA: TGTGCCAGTACAACGACGGAAAACTATGGCTACACCTTC.

The chain links TRBV30 to TRBJ1-3, with D unclear. The CDR3 runs to 13 residues. V was cut by 3 bases and J by 2 bases, with 8 bases left in between. The germline V gene has CDR1 GTSNPN and CDR2 SVGIG (reference sequence). The CDR3 sequence: CAWRGGAGNTIYF. The CDR3 DNA reads as TGTGCCTGGAGAGGCGGTGCTGGAAACACCATATATTTT.

This clone was seen more than once but under ten times. The rearrangement joins TRBV10-1 to TRBJ1-4; 7 bases line up with TRBD1. From germline, CDR1 is WNHNN and CDR2 SYGVQD (reference sequence). The CDR3 is made up of 15 amino acids. With 5 bases clipped from V and 7 bases from J, the junction kept 10 bases outside the gene matches. The CDR3 spells CASSPRQGVGEKLFF. CDR3 nucleotide sequence: TGCGCCAGCAGTCCCCGACAGGGAGTCGGTGAAAAACTGTTTTTT.

This clone was observed a handful of times. The chain has TRBV7-2 and TRBJ1-3; D is ambiguous. V dropped 4 bases and J dropped 0 bases, with 10 bases sitting between them. Looked up from germline, CDR1 is SGHTA and CDR2 is FQGNSA. The CDR3 consists of 15 residues. DNA of the CDR3: TGTGCCAGCAGCTCCCGGACTCACTCTGGAAACACCATATATTTT. It codes for CASSSRTHSGNTIYF.

This chain links TRBV30 with TRBJ1-1; D is uncertain. Germline-derived CDR1 and CDR2 are GTSNPN and SVGIG (reference sequence). Trimming cost V 2 bases and J 4 bases, with 11 bases left between them. The CDR3 runs 13 residues. CDR3 region: CAWSKGGGTEAFF. The CDR3 region has the DNA TGTGCCTGGAGTAAGGGAGGAGGCACTGAAGCTTTCTTT.

The rearrangement uses TRBV7-6 and TRBJ2-7; D not resolved. The CDR3 is made up of 14 amino acids. Looked up from germline, CDR1 is SGHVS and CDR2 is FNYEAQ. V was shortened by 1 base and J by 3 bases, with 10 bases between the two germline ends. The CDR3 nucleotides read TGTGCCAGCAGCTTAGAGGATAGGTTCTACGAGCAGTACTTC. This gives the protein CASSLEDRFYEQYF.

Only one count was recorded for this clone. The V gene is TRBV7-6, the J gene TRBJ2-5; perhaps TRBD2 as D (5 bases). V gave up 5 bases and J gave up 10 bases, with 11 bases separating them. This CDR3 region has 11 residues. Germline CDR1 SGHVS, CDR2 FNYEAQ. The CDR3 reads CASSPAGDQYF. CDR3 bases: TGTGCCAGCAGCCCCGCGGGTGACCAGTACTTC.

The chain couples TRBV2 to TRBJ2-4; possible D gene TRBD1, 6 bases. This CDR3 is built from 19 residues. Germline assignment: CDR1 SNHLY and CDR2 FYNNEI. Trimming took 0 bases from V and 8 from J, leaving 26 bases between them. This CDR3 is CASSEALSTGYFRVDIQYF. Written as DNA, the CDR3 is TGTGCCAGCAGTGAAGCGCTGAGTACAGGGTATTTTCGGGTGGACATTCAGTACTTC.

The gene calls are TRBV7-2 and TRBJ2-7; D is possibly TRBD2 (6 bases). In germline, CDR1 is SGHTA, CDR2 FQGNSA. The CDR3 runs 14 residues. V was cut by 2 bases and J by 0 bases, with 8 bases left in between. This CDR3 reads CASSLFGSSYEQYF. The CDR3 DNA reads TGTGCCAGCAGCTTATTCGGGAGCTCCTACGAGCAGTACTTC.

The chain couples TRBV29-1 to TRBJ2-7; the match to TRBD1 covers 9 bases. J lost 4 bases, V lost 7 bases, and 5 bases had no gene match. The germline V gene has CDR1 SQVTM and CDR2 ANQGSEA. The length of the CDR3 is 12 residues. The CDR3 is CSARDRAYEQYF. The DNA of the CDR3 is TGCAGCGCCCGGGACAGGGCTTACGAGCAGTACTTC.

This chain uses TRBV28 with TRBJ1-2, with D perhaps TRBD1 (5 bases). V was clipped by 5 bases and J by 2 bases, with 9 bases between them. There are 13 residues in the CDR3. Germline loops: CDR1 MDHEN, CDR2 SYDVKM. The CDR3 loop reads CASSTGLNYGYTF. Written as DNA, the CDR3 is TGTGCCAGCAGTACAGGATTAAACTATGGCTACACCTTC.

The J gene is TRBJ2-7, the V gene TRBV7-8; tentative D call: TRBD1 (7 bases). There are 14 residues in the CDR3. The germline gives CDR1 SGHVS, CDR2 FQNEAQ. V was cut by 3 bases and J by 7 bases, with 16 bases left in between. The CDR3 nucleotides are TGTGCCAGCAGCTTTGGGGGGACAGCGGAAGAGCAGTACTTC. Protein: CASSFGGTAEEQYF.

The V gene is TRBV19, the J gene TRBJ1-1; D uncertain. Germline assignment: CDR1 LNHDA and CDR2 SQIVND (reference sequence). V was clipped by 5 bases and J by 0 bases, with 7 bases between them. CDR3 length: 13 residues. The CDR3 spells CASSSHLNTEAFF. The CDR3 DNA reads TGTGCCAGTAGTTCGCACTTGAACACTGAAGCTTTCTTT.

The chain recombines TRBV6-6 with TRBJ2-7; D is perhaps TRBD1 (6 bases). Per germline, CDR1 MNHNY and CDR2 SVGAGI (reference sequence). V was trimmed by 0 bases and J by 4 bases, leaving 16 bases between them. The CDR3 contains 16 residues. The CDR3 loop is CASSYSMFTGYYEQYF. In DNA form, the CDR3 reads TGTGCCAGCAGTTACTCTATGTTTACAGGGTATTACGAGCAGTACTTC.

The rearrangement uses TRBV6-1 and TRBJ2-7, with no clear D. Germline V gives CDR1 MNHNS, CDR2 SASEGT. V was trimmed by 11 bases and J by 3 bases, leaving 11 bases between them. The CDR3 has 11 amino acids. The chain's CDR3 is CAGMSGYEQYF. For the CDR3, the DNA is TGTGCCGGGATGTCAGGCTACGAGCAGTACTTC.

J is TRBJ1-4 and V is TRBV19; D might be TRBD1 (5 bases). Germline values: CDR1 LNHDA, CDR2 SQIVND (reference sequence). This CDR3 is built from 13 residues. V was cut by 4 bases and J by 7 bases, with 10 bases left in between. The CDR3 region has the DNA TGTGCCAGTAGTACTCGACAGTCTGAAAAACTGTTTTTT. It translates to CASSTRQSEKLFF. The full variable domain, completed using reference TRBV19 and TRBJ1-4, is DGGITQSPKYLFRKEGQNVTLSCEQNLNHDAMYWYRQDPGQGLRLIYYSQIVNDFQKGDIAEGYSVSREKKESFPLTVTSAQKNPTAFYLCASSTRQSEKLFFGSGTQLSVL.

The rearrangement uses TRBV7-3 and TRBJ2-5; possibly TRBD1 or TRBD2 for D (5 bases each). Trimming removed 5 bases at V and 4 bases at J, with 11 bases between. CDR3 length: 13 residues. CDR1 and CDR2 (germline): SGHTA, FQGTGA. The DNA for the CDR3 is TGTGCCAGCAGCAAGGGACCTAGAGAGACCCAGTACTTC. Translating gives CASSKGPRETQYF.